This T cell receptor (beta chain) was obtained from a study of cytomegalovirus exposure and HLA in healthy donors. The CDR3 runs 18 residues. Looked up from germline, CDR1 is LGHNT and CDR2 is FRNRAP. V was clipped by 4 bases and J by 8 bases, with 26 bases between them. Both 60 Vbeta primers and 13 Jbeta primers went into the PCR. The table came from immunoSEQ multiplex PCR; TCRdb's copy has only in-frame clones and leaves some out. Of 95,000 to 100,000 clones detected, around 77% appear once; the ten largest clones hold 6% to 8.5%. Comments on this clone: What it binds is not known.

Study conclusions and caveats: An analysis done earlier found most TCR beta V segments productive about 87% or about 30% of the time. Donors belonging to an Asian-associated ancestry cluster reportedly showed fewer N-insertions in productive TCRs than the roughly 670-donor mean, according to what a later analysis found.

The sequence was collected from a female donor in good health and CMV-seronegative. This chain links TRBV12-5 with TRBJ1-4; perhaps TRBD1 as D (5 bases). Sequencing was performed on PBMCs. CDR3 sequence (DNA): TGTGCTAGTGGTTCGCCCCGGCCTCACGGGGGATACGGGGAAAAACTGTTTTTT. It translates to CASGSPRPHGGYGEKLFF. The whole variable domain, remainder taken from reference TRBV12-5 and TRBJ1-4, is DARVTQTPRHKVTEMGQEVTMRCQPILGHNTVFWYRQTMMQGLELLAYFRNRAPLDDSGMPKDRFSAEMPDATLATLKIQPSEPRDSAVYFCASGSPRPHGGYGEKLFFGSGTQLSVL.